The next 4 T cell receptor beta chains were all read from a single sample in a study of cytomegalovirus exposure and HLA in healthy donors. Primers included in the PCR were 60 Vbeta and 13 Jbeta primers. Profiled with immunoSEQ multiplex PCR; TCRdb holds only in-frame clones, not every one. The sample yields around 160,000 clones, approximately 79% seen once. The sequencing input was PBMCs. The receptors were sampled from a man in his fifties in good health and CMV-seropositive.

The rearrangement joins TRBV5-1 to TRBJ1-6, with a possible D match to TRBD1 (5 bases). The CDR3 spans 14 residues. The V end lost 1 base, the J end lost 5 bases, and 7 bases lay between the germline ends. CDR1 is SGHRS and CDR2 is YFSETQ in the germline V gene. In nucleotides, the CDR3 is TGCGCCAGCAGCTTGTCAGGGAATAATTCACCCCTCCACTTT. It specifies CASSLSGNNSPLHF.

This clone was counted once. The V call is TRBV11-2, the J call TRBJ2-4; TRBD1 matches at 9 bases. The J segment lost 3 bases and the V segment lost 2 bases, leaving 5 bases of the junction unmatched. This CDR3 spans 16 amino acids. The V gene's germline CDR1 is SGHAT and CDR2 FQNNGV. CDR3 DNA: TGTGCCAGCAGCTTATATTGGACAGGGGTCAAAAACATTCAGTACTTC. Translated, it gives CASSLYWTGVKNIQYF. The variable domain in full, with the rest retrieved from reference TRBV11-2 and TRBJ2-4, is EAGVAQSPRYKIIEKRQSVAFWCNPISGHATLYWYQQILGQGPKLLIQFQNNGVVDDSQLPKDRFSAERLKGVDSTLKIQPAKLEDSAVYLCASSLYWTGVKNIQYFGAGTRLSVL.

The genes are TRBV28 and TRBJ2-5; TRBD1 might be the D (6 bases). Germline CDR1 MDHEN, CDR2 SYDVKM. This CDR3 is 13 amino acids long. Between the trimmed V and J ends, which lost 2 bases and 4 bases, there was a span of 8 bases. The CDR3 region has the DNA TGTGCCAGCAGTTTAGAAGGGGGAGAGACCCAGTACTTC. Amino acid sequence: CASSLEGGETQYF.

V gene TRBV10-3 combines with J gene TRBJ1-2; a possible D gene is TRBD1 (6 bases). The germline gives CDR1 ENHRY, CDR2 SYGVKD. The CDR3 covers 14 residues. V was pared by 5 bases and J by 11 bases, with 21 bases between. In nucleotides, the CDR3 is TGTGCCATCAGTCCAGGACAGTCCCAAATGCAGTACACCTTC. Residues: CAISPGQSQMQYTF.